A selection of T cell receptor beta chains follows, all from one sample in a study of blood T cell repertoires in COVID-19. Using immunoSEQ multiplex PCR, the repertoire was profiled, and TCRdb retains in-frame clones only, with some absent. The data show 170,000 or so clones, less than 90% seen once. Sequences were obtained from peripheral blood. The source of these receptors is a man between 18 and 29 years old with active or convalescent COVID-19. Both conserved end residues are part of each CDR3. A D gene is named only where the DNA matches it firmly. Not all rows give a size; the values are once, few, many and, for expanded clones, a class.

clone size: -; V gene: TRBV7-8; J gene: TRBJ2-5; CDR3 length: 15; D gene: TRBD2; CDR3 protein: CASSLFGGLQETQYF; CDR3 DNA: TGTGCCAGCAGCTTATTCGGGGGGTTGCAAGAGACCCAGTACTTC
clone size: once; V gene: TRBV12-3/TRBV12-4; J gene: TRBJ2-3; CDR3 length: 12; D gene: -; CDR3 protein: CASSRRLDTQYF; CDR3 DNA: TGTGCCAGCAGTCGAAGACTAGATACGCAGTATTTT
clone size: -; V gene: TRBV7-6; J gene: TRBJ1-3; CDR3 length: 17; D gene: TRBD1; CDR3 protein: CASSQELRTGAGNTIYF; CDR3 DNA: TGTGCCAGCAGCCAAGAGCTCAGGACAGGGGCTGGAAACACCATATATTTT
clone size: -; V gene: TRBV7-3; J gene: TRBJ2-2; CDR3 length: 15; D gene: -; CDR3 protein: CASSMGVANTGELFF; CDR3 DNA: TGTGCCAGCAGCATGGGCGTCGCGAACACCGGGGAGCTGTTTTTT
clone size: once; V gene: TRBV6-5; J gene: TRBJ2-7; CDR3 length: 14; D gene: TRBD2; CDR3 protein: CASSLAGVAYEQYF; CDR3 DNA: TGTGCCAGCAGTTTAGCGGGAGTGGCCTACGAGCAGTACTTC
clone size: -; V gene: TRBV11-2; J gene: TRBJ1-5; CDR3 length: 15; D gene: -; CDR3 protein: CASSPHGGSNQPQHF; CDR3 DNA: TGTGCCAGCAGCCCACACGGGGGTAGCAATCAGCCCCAGCATTTT
clone size: -; V gene: TRBV4-2; J gene: TRBJ2-7; CDR3 length: 16; D gene: TRBD1; CDR3 protein: CASSQEGTGIAYEQYF; CDR3 DNA: TGTGCCAGCAGCCAGGAGGGGACAGGGATAGCCTACGAGCAGTACTTC
clone size: -; V gene: TRBV10-1; J gene: TRBJ1-5; CDR3 length: 15; D gene: -; CDR3 protein: CASPGRIISNQPQHF; CDR3 DNA: TGCGCCAGCCCTGGGAGGATTATCAGCAATCAGCCCCAGCATTTT
clone size: once; V gene: TRBV30; J gene: TRBJ2-2; CDR3 length: 14; D gene: TRBD2; CDR3 protein: CAWRTSGHTGELFF; CDR3 DNA: TGTGCCTGGAGGACTAGCGGCCACACCGGGGAGCTGTTTTTT
clone size: -; V gene: TRBV5-6; J gene: TRBJ2-1; CDR3 length: 16; D gene: TRBD1; CDR3 protein: CASSRKPGQFYNEQFF; CDR3 DNA: TGTGCCAGCAGTCGTAAACCGGGACAGTTTTACAATGAGCAGTTCTTC
clone size: -; V gene: TRBV7-8; J gene: TRBJ2-1; CDR3 length: 16; D gene: TRBD2; CDR3 protein: CASSPTAGVGYNEQFF; CDR3 DNA: TGTGCCAGCAGCCCCACAGCGGGAGTGGGTTACAATGAGCAGTTCTTC
clone size: -; V gene: TRBV19; J gene: TRBJ1-5; CDR3 length: 17; D gene: TRBD1; CDR3 protein: CASSIGLGRGDNQPQHF; CDR3 DNA: TGTGCCAGTAGTATAGGATTGGGCAGGGGGGACAATCAGCCCCAGCATTTT
clone size: -; V gene: TRBV6-5; J gene: TRBJ2-2; CDR3 length: 13; D gene: -; CDR3 protein: CASRTQDTGELFF; CDR3 DNA: TGTGCCAGCAGGACGCAGGACACCGGGGAGCTGTTTTTT
clone size: -; V gene: TRBV20-1; J gene: TRBJ1-2; CDR3 length: 10; D gene: -; CDR3 protein: CSAGAPGYTF; CDR3 DNA: TGCAGTGCTGGGGCGCCTGGCTACACCTTC
clone size: -; V gene: TRBV18; J gene: TRBJ1-6; CDR3 length: 14; D gene: -; CDR3 protein: CASSPGQYNSPLHF; CDR3 DNA: TGTGCCAGCTCGCCAGGACAATATAATTCACCCCTCCACTTT
clone size: -; V gene: TRBV18; J gene: TRBJ2-2; CDR3 length: 15; D gene: TRBD1; CDR3 protein: CASSLRDRESGELFF; CDR3 DNA: TGTGCCAGCTCTCTCCGGGACAGGGAGTCCGGGGAGCTGTTTTTT
clone size: -; V gene: TRBV5-1; J gene: TRBJ1-1; CDR3 length: 16; D gene: TRBD1; CDR3 protein: CASSLGDRGRGAEAFF; CDR3 DNA: TGCGCCAGCAGCTTGGGGGACAGGGGAAGAGGCGCTGAAGCTTTCTTT
clone size: -; V gene: TRBV7-2; J gene: TRBJ1-4; CDR3 length: 14; D gene: -; CDR3 protein: CASSLGLLNEKLFF; CDR3 DNA: TGTGCCAGCAGCTTGGGACTGTTAAATGAAAAACTGTTTTTT
clone size: -; V gene: TRBV5-1; J gene: TRBJ2-7; CDR3 length: 13; D gene: TRBD1; CDR3 protein: CASSGGQGNEQYF; CDR3 DNA: TGCGCCAGCAGCGGGGGACAGGGAAACGAGCAGTACTTC
clone size: -; V gene: TRBV6-5; J gene: TRBJ2-3; CDR3 length: 14; D gene: TRBD1; CDR3 protein: CASRRTGGSDTQYF; CDR3 DNA: TGTGCCAGCAGGCGAACAGGGGGCTCAGATACGCAGTATTTT
clone size: -; V gene: TRBV2; J gene: TRBJ1-1; CDR3 length: 12; D gene: -; CDR3 protein: CASSELGFDAFF; CDR3 DNA: TGTGCCAGCAGTGAACTCGGGTTTGATGCTTTCTTT
clone size: -; V gene: TRBV19; J gene: TRBJ2-7; CDR3 length: 16; D gene: -; CDR3 protein: CASSLGGQGHSYEQYF; CDR3 DNA: TGTGCCAGTAGTCTCGGGGGGCAGGGCCACTCCTACGAGCAGTACTTC
clone size: -; V gene: TRBV12-3/TRBV12-4; J gene: TRBJ1-2; CDR3 length: 13; D gene: TRBD1; CDR3 protein: CASSHTGGYGYTF; CDR3 DNA: TGTGCCAGCTCACACACAGGGGGCTATGGCTACACCTTC
clone size: -; V gene: TRBV6-5; J gene: TRBJ2-7; CDR3 length: 15; D gene: -; CDR3 protein: CASSYSTGGSYEQYF; CDR3 DNA: TGTGCCAGCAGTTACTCGACCGGCGGCTCCTACGAGCAGTACTTC
clone size: once; V gene: TRBV5-4; J gene: TRBJ1-2; CDR3 length: 17; D gene: -; CDR3 protein: CASSSGPGGRLKGGYTF; CDR3 DNA: TGTGCCAGCAGCTCTGGACCGGGAGGGCGGCTAAAGGGAGGCTACACCTTC
clone size: -; V gene: TRBV18; J gene: TRBJ1-1; CDR3 length: 17; D gene: -; CDR3 protein: CASSPSGGFHMNTEAFF; CDR3 DNA: TGTGCCAGCTCACCATCGGGGGGATTCCACATGAACACTGAAGCTTTCTTT
clone size: -; V gene: TRBV29-1; J gene: TRBJ1-1; CDR3 length: 11; D gene: -; CDR3 protein: CSGTLNTEAFF; CDR3 DNA: TGCAGCGGGACACTGAACACTGAAGCTTTCTTT
clone size: -; V gene: TRBV7-3; J gene: TRBJ2-1; CDR3 length: 17; D gene: TRBD2; CDR3 protein: CASSLTRIAGGANEQFF; CDR3 DNA: TGTGCCAGCAGCTTAACGAGAATAGCGGGAGGGGCCAATGAGCAGTTCTTC
clone size: -; V gene: TRBV14; J gene: TRBJ1-4; CDR3 length: 15; D gene: -; CDR3 protein: CASSQDGGANEKLFF; CDR3 DNA: TGTGCCAGCAGCCAAGACGGGGGGGCTAATGAAAAACTGTTTTTT
clone size: -; V gene: TRBV5-6; J gene: TRBJ1-6; CDR3 length: 16; D gene: TRBD1; CDR3 protein: CASSRETGATGSPLHF; CDR3 DNA: TGTGCCAGCAGCAGAGAGACAGGGGCGACGGGTTCACCCCTCCACTTT
clone size: -; V gene: TRBV6-2/TRBV6-3; J gene: TRBJ2-7; CDR3 length: 11; D gene: -; CDR3 protein: CASSYGRGQYF; CDR3 DNA: TGTGCCAGCAGTTACGGTCGCGGGCAGTACTTC
clone size: -; V gene: TRBV20-1; J gene: TRBJ2-7; CDR3 length: 11; D gene: -; CDR3 protein: CSAKDSYEQYF; CDR3 DNA: TGCAGTGCTAAGGACAGCTACGAGCAGTACTTC
clone size: -; V gene: TRBV5-4; J gene: TRBJ1-1; CDR3 length: 14; D gene: -; CDR3 protein: CASSLLGGNTEAFF; CDR3 DNA: TGTGCCAGCAGCTTGCTCGGCGGTAACACTGAAGCTTTCTTT
clone size: -; V gene: TRBV28; J gene: TRBJ1-5; CDR3 length: 14; D gene: -; CDR3 protein: CASSLTGPHQPQHF; CDR3 DNA: TGTGCCAGCAGCCTGACAGGACCCCATCAGCCCCAGCATTTT
clone size: -; V gene: TRBV25-1; J gene: TRBJ1-5; CDR3 length: 13; D gene: -; CDR3 protein: CASRGQGLGPQHF; CDR3 DNA: TGTGCCAGCAGGGGGCAGGGCTTAGGGCCCCAGCATTTT
clone size: -; V gene: TRBV2; J gene: TRBJ2-7; CDR3 length: 15; D gene: TRBD2; CDR3 protein: CASSAGTSPTGEQYF; CDR3 DNA: TGTGCCAGCAGTGCGGGGACTAGCCCCACGGGGGAGCAGTACTTC
clone size: -; V gene: TRBV12-3/TRBV12-4; J gene: TRBJ2-1; CDR3 length: 13; D gene: -; CDR3 protein: CASSLAQLAPQFF; CDR3 DNA: TGTGCCAGCAGTTTAGCGCAGCTAGCTCCGCAGTTCTTC
clone size: once; V gene: TRBV11-2; J gene: TRBJ2-1; CDR3 length: 15; D gene: TRBD2; CDR3 protein: CASRPGTSGGNEQFF; CDR3 DNA: TGTGCCAGCAGACCGGGAACTAGCGGCGGCAATGAGCAGTTCTTC
clone size: few; V gene: TRBV19; J gene: TRBJ1-2; CDR3 length: 14; D gene: -; CDR3 protein: CASSAPRGNYGYTF; CDR3 DNA: TGTGCCAGTAGTGCTCCCCGGGGGAACTATGGCTACACCTTC
clone size: -; V gene: TRBV5-1; J gene: TRBJ2-1; CDR3 length: 16; D gene: TRBD1; CDR3 protein: CASSLRGQGKNNEQFF; CDR3 DNA: TGCGCCAGCAGCTTAAGAGGACAGGGGAAAAACAATGAGCAGTTCTTC
clone size: -; V gene: TRBV11-2; J gene: TRBJ2-7; CDR3 length: 18; D gene: -; CDR3 protein: CASSLEEEGGAHSYEQYF; CDR3 DNA: TGTGCCAGCAGCTTAGAGGAGGAGGGGGGGGCTCACTCCTACGAGCAGTACTTC
clone size: -; V gene: TRBV7-9; J gene: TRBJ2-6; CDR3 length: 19; D gene: TRBD2; CDR3 protein: CASSPGTSGRWAGANVLTF; CDR3 DNA: TGTGCCAGCAGCCCCGGGACTAGCGGGAGGTGGGCTGGGGCCAACGTCCTGACTTTC
clone size: -; V gene: TRBV6-5; J gene: TRBJ2-1; CDR3 length: 11; D gene: -; CDR3 protein: CASSTHNEQFF; CDR3 DNA: TGTGCCAGCAGTACTCACAATGAGCAGTTCTTC
clone size: -; V gene: TRBV27; J gene: TRBJ1-1; CDR3 length: 13; D gene: -; CDR3 protein: CASSTGFGTEAFF; CDR3 DNA: TGTGCCAGCAGTACAGGGTTTGGCACTGAAGCTTTCTTT
clone size: -; V gene: TRBV28; J gene: TRBJ1-4; CDR3 length: 13; D gene: -; CDR3 protein: CASTRGGVEKLFF; CDR3 DNA: TGTGCCAGCACACGGGGGGGCGTCGAAAAACTGTTTTTT
clone size: -; V gene: TRBV4-3; J gene: TRBJ1-5; CDR3 length: 15; D gene: -; CDR3 protein: CASSPFRTVISPQHF; CDR3 DNA: TGCGCCAGCAGCCCTTTTCGGACAGTAATCAGCCCCCAGCATTTT
clone size: -; V gene: TRBV11-2; J gene: TRBJ1-2; CDR3 length: 17; D gene: TRBD1; CDR3 protein: CASSFPGQGAVDYGYTF; CDR3 DNA: TGTGCCAGCAGCTTCCCGGGACAGGGGGCGGTGGACTATGGCTACACCTTC
clone size: -; V gene: TRBV2; J gene: TRBJ2-7; CDR3 length: 13; D gene: TRBD2; CDR3 protein: CASSVTGGGEQYF; CDR3 DNA: TGTGCCAGCAGTGTTACGGGAGGCGGCGAGCAGTACTTC
clone size: -; V gene: TRBV7-8; J gene: TRBJ2-7; CDR3 length: 15; D gene: TRBD2; CDR3 protein: CASSFRPSGLEEQYF; CDR3 DNA: TGTGCCAGCAGCTTTAGGCCTAGCGGGCTTGAGGAGCAGTACTTC
clone size: -; V gene: TRBV7-8; J gene: TRBJ2-1; CDR3 length: 15; D gene: TRBD1; CDR3 protein: CASSSGTGDHNEQFF; CDR3 DNA: TGTGCCAGCAGCTCCGGGACAGGGGACCACAATGAGCAGTTCTTC
clone size: -; V gene: TRBV28; J gene: TRBJ2-7; CDR3 length: 14; D gene: -; CDR3 protein: CASKTLGGRYEQYF; CDR3 DNA: TGTGCCAGCAAAACGTTGGGGGGAAGGTACGAGCAGTACTTC
clone size: -; V gene: TRBV30; J gene: TRBJ2-1; CDR3 length: 15; D gene: TRBD2; CDR3 protein: CAWSPSSGGYNEQFF; CDR3 DNA: TGTGCCTGGAGTCCATCTAGCGGGGGCTACAATGAGCAGTTCTTC
clone size: -; V gene: TRBV19; J gene: TRBJ2-7; CDR3 length: 16; D gene: TRBD2; CDR3 protein: CASSIAGRAKRYEQYF; CDR3 DNA: TGTGCCAGTAGTATAGCGGGGAGGGCCAAAAGATACGAGCAGTACTTC
clone size: -; V gene: TRBV5-1; J gene: TRBJ2-1; CDR3 length: 15; D gene: TRBD2; CDR3 protein: CASRTGAGAMNEQFF; CDR3 DNA: TGCGCCAGCAGAACAGGAGCGGGAGCGATGAATGAGCAGTTCTTC
clone size: -; V gene: TRBV4-1; J gene: TRBJ1-1; CDR3 length: 15; D gene: TRBD1; CDR3 protein: CASSQDDRAITEAFF; CDR3 DNA: TGCGCCAGCAGCCAAGACGACAGGGCCATCACTGAAGCTTTCTTT